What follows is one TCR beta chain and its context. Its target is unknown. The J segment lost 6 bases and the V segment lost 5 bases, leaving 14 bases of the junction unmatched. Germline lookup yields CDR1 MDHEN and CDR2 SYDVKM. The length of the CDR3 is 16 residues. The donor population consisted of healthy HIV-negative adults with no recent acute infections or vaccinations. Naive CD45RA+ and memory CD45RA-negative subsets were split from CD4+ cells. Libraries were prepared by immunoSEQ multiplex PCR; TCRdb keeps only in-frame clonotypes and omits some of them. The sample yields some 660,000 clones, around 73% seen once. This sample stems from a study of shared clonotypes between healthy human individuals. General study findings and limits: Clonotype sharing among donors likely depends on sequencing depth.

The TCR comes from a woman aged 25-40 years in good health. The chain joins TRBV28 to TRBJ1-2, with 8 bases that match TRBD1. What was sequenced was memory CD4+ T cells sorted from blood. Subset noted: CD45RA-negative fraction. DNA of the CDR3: TGTGCCAGCAGTCCACTAGGGGTACAGGGGGGAAATGGCTACACCTTC. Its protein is CASSPLGVQGGNGYTF.